This TCR beta chain was retrieved from a study of cytomegalovirus exposure and HLA in healthy donors. The PCR ran on 60 Vbeta and 13 Jbeta primers. Here immunoSEQ multiplex PCR was the method, and the copy in TCRdb shows in-frame clones only, minus some. The table records around 190,000 clones, 70% to 75% of them present only once. The CDR3 spans 19 residues. Germline CDR1 MDHEN, CDR2 SYDVKM. J gave up 0 bases and V 3 bases, and 10 bases lay outside the gene matches. This clonotype was obtained from a man aged 25-40 years in good health and CMV-seropositive. The chain uses TRBV28 and TRBJ2-4; TRBD1 aligns across 11 bases. The material sequenced was PBMCs. This chain's CDR3 is CASSFFPKGQGEAKNIQYF. CDR3 in DNA: TGTGCCAGCAGTTTCTTTCCAAAGGGACAGGGGGAAGCCAAAAACATTCAGTACTTC.